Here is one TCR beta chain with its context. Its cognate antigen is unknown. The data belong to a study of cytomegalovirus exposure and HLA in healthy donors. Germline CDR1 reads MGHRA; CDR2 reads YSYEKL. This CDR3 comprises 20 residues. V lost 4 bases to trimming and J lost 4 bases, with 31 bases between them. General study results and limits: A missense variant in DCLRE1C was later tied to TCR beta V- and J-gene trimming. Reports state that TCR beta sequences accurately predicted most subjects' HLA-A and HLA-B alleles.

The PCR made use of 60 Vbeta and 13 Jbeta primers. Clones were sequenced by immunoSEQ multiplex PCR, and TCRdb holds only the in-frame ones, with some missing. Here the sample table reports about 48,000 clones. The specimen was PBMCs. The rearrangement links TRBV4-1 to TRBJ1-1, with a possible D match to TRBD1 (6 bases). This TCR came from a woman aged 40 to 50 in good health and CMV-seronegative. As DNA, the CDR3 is TGCGCCAGCAGCCCCATCCATGGGCCTCAGGCCCAGGGGATGGGCACTGAAGCTTTCTTT. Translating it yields CASSPIHGPQAQGMGTEAFF.